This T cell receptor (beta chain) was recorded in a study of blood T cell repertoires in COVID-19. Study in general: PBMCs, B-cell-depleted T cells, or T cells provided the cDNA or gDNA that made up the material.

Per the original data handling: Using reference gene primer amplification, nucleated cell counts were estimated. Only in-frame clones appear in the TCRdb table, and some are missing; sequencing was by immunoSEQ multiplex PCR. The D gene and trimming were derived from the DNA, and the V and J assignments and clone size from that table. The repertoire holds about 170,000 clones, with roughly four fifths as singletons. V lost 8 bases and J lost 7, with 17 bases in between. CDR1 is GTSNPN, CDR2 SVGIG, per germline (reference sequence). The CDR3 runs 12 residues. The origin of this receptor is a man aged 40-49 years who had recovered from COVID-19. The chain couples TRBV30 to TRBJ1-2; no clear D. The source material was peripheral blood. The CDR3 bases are TGTGCCCAAAACCTGGGCGTTAGTGGCTACACCTTC. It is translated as CAQNLGVSGYTF. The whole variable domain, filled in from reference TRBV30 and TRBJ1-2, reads SQTIHQWPATLVQPVGSPLSLECTVEGTSNPNLYWYRQAAGRGLQLLFYSVGIGQISSEVPQNLSASRPQDRQFILSSKKLLLSDSGFYLCAQNLGVSGYTFGSGTRLTVV.